A single sample gave rise to the 28 T cell receptor beta chains below, sequenced in a study of cytomegalovirus exposure and HLA in healthy donors. In the PCR, 60 Vbeta and 13 Jbeta primers were used. Assay used: immunoSEQ multiplex PCR; TCRdb lists only in-frame clones, some missing. The data show approximately 210,000 clones, 77% seen once. The sequenced material came from PBMCs. All receptors come from a woman aged 25 to 39 in good health and CMV-seropositive.

This clone has just a few counts. An end of the junction does not agree with germline; a read error may underlie this. This chain connects TRBV15 to TRBJ2-5; tentative D call: TRBD1 (6 bases). CDR1 is LNHNV and CDR2 is YYDKDF in the germline V gene (reference sequence). This CDR3 spans 14 amino acids. The CDR3 DNA sequence: TGTGCCACCAGCGGAGAAGGACAGCAAGAGACCCAGTACTTC. This encodes CATSGEGQQETQYF. Together with reference TRBV15 and TRBJ2-5, the CDR3 gives the full variable domain: DAMVIQNPRYQVTQFGKPVTLSCSQTLNHNVMYWYQQKSSQAPKLLFHYYDKDFNNEADTPDNFQSRRPNTSFCFLDIRSPGLGDTAMYLCATSGEGQQETQYFGPGTRLLVL.

This chain connects TRBV15 to TRBJ1-4; tentatively, D is TRBD1 (6 bases). The germline gives CDR1 LNHNV, CDR2 YYDKDF (reference sequence). There are 16 residues in the CDR3. Trimming stripped 4 bases from V and 6 bases from J, with 18 bases between. As DNA, the CDR3 is TGTGCCACCAGCATCCACCCTCGGGGGGCGGATGAAAAACTGTTTTTT. The encoded protein is CATSIHPRGADEKLFF.

J is TRBJ2-5 and V is TRBV15; weak D call: TRBD1 (5 bases). V lost 2 bases to trimming and J lost 1 base, with 8 bases between them. The length of the CDR3 is 14 residues. The germline gives CDR1 LNHNV, CDR2 YYDKDF (reference sequence). CDR3 in amino acids: CATSRQGAQETQYF. The CDR3, as DNA: TGTGCCACCAGCAGACAAGGGGCCCAAGAGACCCAGTACTTC. Variable domain in full (rest from reference TRBV15 and TRBJ2-5): DAMVIQNPRYQVTQFGKPVTLSCSQTLNHNVMYWYQQKSSQAPKLLFHYYDKDFNNEADTPDNFQSRRPNTSFCFLDIRSPGLGDTAMYLCATSRQGAQETQYFGPGTRLLVL.

Comment on this clone: Different DNA sequences within this sample yield the same CDR3. The chain carries TRBV29-1 and TRBJ1-5, with D perhaps matching TRBD1 (6 bases). Trimming left V 6 bases short and J 1 base short, with 10 bases between. In germline, CDR1 is SQVTM, CDR2 ANQGSEA. The CDR3 totals 13 residues. In DNA, the CDR3 is TGCAGCGTGGGCCAGGGGAGCAATCAGCCCCAGCATTTT. It encodes CSVGQGSNQPQHF.

V and J are TRBV28 and TRBJ2-3, with 12 bases fitting TRBD2. This CDR3 has 19 amino acids. CDR1 MDHEN and CDR2 SYDVKM come from the germline V gene. Trimming at V came to 4 bases and at J to 0 bases, leaving 11 bases not matched to a gene. CDR3 in DNA: TGTGCCAGCAGTTCCCGGACTAGCGGGGTATCTACTAGCACAGATACGCAGTATTTT. This translates into CASSSRTSGVSTSTDTQYF.

This chain joins TRBV10-3 and TRBJ1-4; D gene unclear. V lost 0 bases to trimming and J lost 3 bases, with 8 bases between them. The CDR3 extends over 15 amino acids. Germline V CDR1 and CDR2: ENHRY, SYGVKD. The CDR3 DNA follows: TGTGCCATCAGTGAGTCGCCAGCGTCTAATGAAAAACTGTTTTTT. Amino acids: CAISESPASNEKLFF.

The chain uses TRBV18 and TRBJ2-7, with TRBD1 matching 9 bases. Trimming took 3 bases from V and 6 from J; bases not matched to a gene: 9. Germline CDR1 is KGHSH and CDR2 is LQKENI. The CDR3 totals 15 residues. The CDR3: CASSPGTGRFSEQYF. CDR3 in DNA: TGTGCCAGCTCACCCGGGACAGGGAGGTTTTCCGAGCAGTACTTC.

V is TRBV18 and J is TRBJ1-1; D call uncertain. From germline, CDR1 is KGHSH and CDR2 LQKENI. The length of the CDR3 is 14 residues. Between the trimmed V and J ends, which lost 5 bases and 3 bases, there was a span of 13 bases. The CDR3 spells CASSSLSLDTEAFF. Here the CDR3 DNA reads TGTGCCAGCTCATCCTTAAGCCTGGACACTGAAGCTTTCTTT.

This clone came up once. The CDR3 sequence: CASSFAGYEQFF. The CDR3 coding sequence is TGTGCCAGCAGCTTCGCGGGGTACGAGCAGTTCTTC. V and J are TRBV7-6 and TRBJ2-1; maybe TRBD2 (6 bases). The germline gives CDR1 SGHVS, CDR2 FNYEAQ. V was shortened by 3 bases and J by 10 bases, with 10 bases between the two germline ends. This CDR3 spans 12 amino acids.

V and J are TRBV5-1 and TRBJ2-1; 9 bases are a match to TRBD1. Looked up from germline, CDR1 is SGHRS and CDR2 is YFSETQ. Unmatched junction bases numbered 5, after V lost 5 bases and J lost 5 bases. The CDR3 is 14 amino acids. CDR3 nucleotide sequence: TGCGCCAGCAGAAAGACAGGGGGAGACAATGAGCAGTTCTTC. This codes for CASRKTGGDNEQFF.

The chain uses TRBV7-8 and TRBJ2-5; 10 positions agree with TRBD1. Losses at the gene ends were 4 bases for V and 5 bases for J; bases not matched to a gene: 13. CDR1 SGHVS and CDR2 FQNEAQ come from the germline V gene. CDR3 size: 17 residues. The DNA for the CDR3 is TGTGCCAGCAGCTCCGTACCCGGGACAGGGGTCGGGGAGACCCAGTACTTC. Protein: CASSSVPGTGVGETQYF.

The chain joins TRBV30 to TRBJ1-1; TRBD1 aligns across 10 bases. The CDR3 runs to 14 residues. The ends lost 0 bases at V and 3 bases at J; junction bases unmatched: 1. CDR1 is GTSNPN and CDR2 is SVGIG in the germline V gene (reference sequence). The CDR3 protein is CAWSVTGGYTEAFF. The CDR3 DNA reads TGTGCCTGGAGTGTGACAGGGGGCTACACTGAAGCTTTCTTT.

The chain is built from TRBV19 and TRBJ2-1; D gene ambiguous. V lost 3 bases, J lost 2 bases, and 11 bases lay in between. CDR1 is LNHDA and CDR2 is SQIVND in the germline V gene (reference sequence). The CDR3 runs 15 residues. CDR3 sequence reads: CASSIGFSPYNEQFF. The CDR3 region has the DNA TGTGCCAGTAGTATCGGGTTCTCCCCCTACAATGAGCAGTTCTTC.

The V and J genes are TRBV18 and TRBJ2-3; 9 bases match TRBD2. The CDR3 has 16 amino acids. The germline CDR1 and CDR2 sequences are KGHSH and LQKENI. V dropped 3 bases and J dropped 3; count of bases not matched to a gene: 7. The CDR3 spells CASSPEAGGGTDTQYF. CDR3 bases: TGTGCCAGCTCACCGGAAGCGGGGGGAGGAACAGATACGCAGTATTTT.

The CDR3 loop reads CASSLAGITTDTQYF. CDR3 bases: TGTGCCAGCAGTTTGGCAGGGATAACCACAGATACGCAGTATTTT. The J gene is TRBJ2-3, the V gene TRBV28, with a possible D match to TRBD1 (5 bases). The CDR3 contains 15 residues. CDR1 is MDHEN, CDR2 SYDVKM, per germline. The germline V and J ends were trimmed by 3 bases and 2 bases, with 12 bases remaining between them.

V and J are TRBV5-1 and TRBJ2-2; D might be TRBD2 (6 bases). Germline CDR1 SGHRS, CDR2 YFSETQ. With 0 bases removed from V and 8 bases from J, the gap between germline ends came to 11 bases. The CDR3 covers 14 residues. The CDR3 region has the DNA TGCGCCAGCAGCTTGGCGGGAGATAGAGGGGAGCTGTTTTTT. This translates into CASSLAGDRGELFF.

The chain links TRBV7-2 to TRBJ2-7, with D tentatively TRBD2 (5 bases). CDR1 and CDR2 (germline): SGHTA, FQGNSA. Trimming removed 3 bases from V and 2 bases from J, with 17 bases in between. The CDR3 has 16 amino acids. The CDR3 nucleotides read TGTGCCAGCAGCTTTTGGCCCGCGGGCCCGCCCTACGAGCAGTACTTC. Translating it yields CASSFWPAGPPYEQYF.

The DNA of the CDR3 is TGTGCCAGCAGCTTAGGGGTCGGGAGAGTCCACGAGCAGTACTTC. Translation: CASSLGVGRVHEQYF. The J gene is TRBJ2-7, the V gene TRBV7-9; D perhaps matches TRBD2 (6 bases). Trimming left V 1 base short and J 5 bases short, with 15 bases between. The germline V gene has CDR1 SEHNR and CDR2 FQNEAQ (reference sequence). The length of the CDR3 is 15 residues.

This clone was detected many times. This sample includes further DNA sequences coding for the same CDR3. The gene calls are TRBV6-5 and TRBJ1-1, with 8 bases aligning to TRBD1. Losses at the gene ends were 6 bases for V and 2 bases for J; bases not matched to a gene: 5. Germline CDR1 is MNHEY and CDR2 is SVGAGI. There are 14 residues in the CDR3. The chain's CDR3 is CASRLTGANTEAFF. The CDR3, as DNA: TGTGCCAGCAGGCTGACAGGGGCCAACACTGAAGCTTTCTTT.

J is TRBJ2-1 and V is TRBV7-3, with D tentatively TRBD2 (5 bases). Trimming took off 5 bases at V and 0 bases at J, with 11 bases between the two ends. The CDR3 has 15 amino acids. The germline gives CDR1 SGHTA, CDR2 FQGTGA. The CDR3 here is CASSPSWSSYNEQFF. The CDR3 DNA sequence: TGTGCCAGCAGCCCTAGCTGGAGCTCCTACAATGAGCAGTTCTTC.

This clone turned up a few times. This chain uses TRBV7-9 with TRBJ2-3; 7 bases map to TRBD1. There are 13 residues in the CDR3. Germline trimming cut 5 bases from V and 4 bases from J; bases unmatched to any gene: 3. CDR1 and CDR2 (germline): SEHNR, FQNEAQ (reference sequence). The CDR3 DNA follows: TGTGCCAGCAGCGCTACAGGGGCAGATACGCAGTATTTT. The encoded protein is CASSATGADTQYF. The entire variable domain, with the rest obtained from reference TRBV7-9 and TRBJ2-3, is as follows: DTGVSQNPRHKITKRGQNVTFRCDPISEHNRLYWYRQTLGQGPEFLTYFQNEAQLEKSRLLSDRFSAERPKGSFSTLEIQRTEQGDSAMYLCASSATGADTQYFGPGTRLTVL.

In this sample, this clone turned up once. This chain uses TRBV7-3 with TRBJ1-2; 7 bases are shared with TRBD1. The CDR3 is 13 residues long. Per the germline V gene, CDR1 is SGHTA and CDR2 is FQGTGA. The V and J ends lost 5 bases and 4 bases, in that order; junction bases with no gene match: 4. This CDR3 is CASSADRSYGYTF. CDR3 sequence (DNA): TGTGCCAGCAGCGCGGACAGGAGCTATGGCTACACCTTC.

This clone was counted only a few times. The chain links TRBV15 to TRBJ2-1; D gene ambiguous. V was clipped by 0 bases and J by 8 bases, with 8 bases between them. Looked up from germline, CDR1 is LNHNV and CDR2 is YYDKDF (reference sequence). This CDR3 contains 13 residues. CDR3 sequence reads: CATSRDWQDEQFF. In DNA form, the CDR3 reads TGTGCCACCAGCAGAGATTGGCAGGATGAGCAGTTCTTC. Full variable domain (rest looked up from reference TRBV15 and TRBJ2-1): DAMVIQNPRYQVTQFGKPVTLSCSQTLNHNVMYWYQQKSSQAPKLLFHYYDKDFNNEADTPDNFQSRRPNTSFCFLDIRSPGLGDTAMYLCATSRDWQDEQFFGPGTRLTVL.

This clone was detected only a few times. In the same sample, other DNA sequences code for this CDR3. V gene TRBV5-1 combines with J gene TRBJ2-5; TRBD2 agrees at 10 bases. Germline V gives CDR1 SGHRS, CDR2 YFSETQ. The CDR3 totals 16 residues. The ends lost 0 bases at V and 1 base at J; junction bases unmatched: 3. The CDR3 DNA reads as TGCGCCAGCAGCTTGGGGACTAGCGGATTCCAAGAGACCCAGTACTTC. This codes for CASSLGTSGFQETQYF. The full variable domain, completed using reference TRBV5-1 and TRBJ2-5, is KAGVTQTPRYLIKTRGQQVTLSCSPISGHRSVSWYQQTPGQGLQFLFEYFSETQRNKGNFPGRFSGRQFSNSRSEMNVSTLELGDSALYLCASSLGTSGFQETQYFGPGTRLLVL.

This clone was observed a single time. V gene TRBV11-2 combines with J gene TRBJ2-1; D is undetermined. Germline V gene sequence: CDR1 SGHAT, CDR2 FQNNGV. This CDR3 is 13 amino acids long. The germline V and J ends were trimmed by 1 base and 13 bases, with 14 bases remaining between them. This chain's CDR3 is CASSLVALINQFF. The CDR3 DNA is TGTGCCAGCAGCTTAGTCGCTCTAATCAACCAGTTCTTC.

The chain uses TRBV27 and TRBJ2-7, with D tentatively TRBD2 (7 bases). Trimming took 6 bases from V and 2 from J, leaving 17 bases between them. Germline-derived CDR1 and CDR2 are MNHEY and SMNVEV (reference sequence). The CDR3 runs 15 residues. CDR3 nucleotide sequence: TGTGCCAGCAGCTTCGGACTAGGGGGGACCTACGAGCAGTACTTC. Translating it yields CASSFGLGGTYEQYF.

The rearrangement uses TRBV4-3 and TRBJ2-2; possibly TRBD2 for D (6 bases). Trimming cost V 4 bases and J 1 base, with 7 bases left between them. CDR3 length: 14 amino acids. Germline V lookup: CDR1 LGHNA, CDR2 YSLEER. Here the CDR3 DNA reads TGCGCCAGCAGCCCGGGACTGAACACCGGGGAGCTGTTTTTT. Protein: CASSPGLNTGELFF.

In DNA form, the CDR3 reads TGTGCCAGCAGCCCGGGACCCCAGGGGTCACCCCTCCACTTT. It translates to CASSPGPQGSPLHF. V usage is TRBV27 and J usage is TRBJ1-6; TRBD1 might be the D (6 bases). The CDR3 extends over 14 amino acids. Germline loops: CDR1 MNHEY, CDR2 SMNVEV (reference sequence). V gave up 6 bases and J gave up 10 bases, with 16 bases separating them.